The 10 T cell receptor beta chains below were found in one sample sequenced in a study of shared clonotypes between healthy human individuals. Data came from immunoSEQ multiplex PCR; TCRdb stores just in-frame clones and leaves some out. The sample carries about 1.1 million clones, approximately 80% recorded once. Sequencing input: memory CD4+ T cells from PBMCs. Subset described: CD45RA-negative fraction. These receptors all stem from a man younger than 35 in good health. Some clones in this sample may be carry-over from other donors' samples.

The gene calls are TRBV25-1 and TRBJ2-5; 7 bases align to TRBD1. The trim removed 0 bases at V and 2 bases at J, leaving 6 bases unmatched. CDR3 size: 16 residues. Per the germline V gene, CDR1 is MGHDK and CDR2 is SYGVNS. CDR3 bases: TGTGCCAGCAGTGAATATGGGCAGGGGGTACAAGAGACCCAGTACTTC. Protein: CASSEYGQGVQETQYF.

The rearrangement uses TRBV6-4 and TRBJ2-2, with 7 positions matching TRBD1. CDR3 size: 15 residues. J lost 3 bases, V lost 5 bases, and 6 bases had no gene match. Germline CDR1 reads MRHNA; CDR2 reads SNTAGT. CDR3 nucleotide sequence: TGTGCCAGCAGTATACAGGGGATTTACACCGGGGAGCTGTTTTTT. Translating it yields CASSIQGIYTGELFF.

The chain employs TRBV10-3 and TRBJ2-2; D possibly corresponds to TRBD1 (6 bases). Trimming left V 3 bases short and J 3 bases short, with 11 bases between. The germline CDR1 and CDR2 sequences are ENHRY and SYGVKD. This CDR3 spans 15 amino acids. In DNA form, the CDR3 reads TGTGCCATCAGTGACTCCGGACAGTACACCGGGGAGCTGTTTTTT. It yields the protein CAISDSGQYTGELFF.

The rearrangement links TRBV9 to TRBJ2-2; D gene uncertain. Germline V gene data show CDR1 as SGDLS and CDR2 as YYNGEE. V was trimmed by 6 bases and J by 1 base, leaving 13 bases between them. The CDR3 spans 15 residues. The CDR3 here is CASTPGWGNTGELFF. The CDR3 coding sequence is TGTGCCAGCACCCCCGGGTGGGGGAACACCGGGGAGCTGTTTTTT.

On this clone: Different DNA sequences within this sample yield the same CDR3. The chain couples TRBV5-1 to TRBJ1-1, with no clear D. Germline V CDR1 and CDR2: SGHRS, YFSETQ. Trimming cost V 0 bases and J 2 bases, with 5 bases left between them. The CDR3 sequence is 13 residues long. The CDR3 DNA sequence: TGCGCCAGCAGCTTGGAGGTAAACACTGAAGCTTTCTTT. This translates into CASSLEVNTEAFF.

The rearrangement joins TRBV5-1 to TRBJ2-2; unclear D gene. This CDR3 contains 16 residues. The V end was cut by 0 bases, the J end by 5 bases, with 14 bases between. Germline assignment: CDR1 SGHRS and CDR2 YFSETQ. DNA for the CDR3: TGCGCCAGCAGCTTGGTTATAAGTGGTTCGACCGGGGAGCTGTTTTTT. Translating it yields CASSLVISGSTGELFF.

The chain's CDR3 is CASLPGQSYNEQFF. The CDR3 DNA sequence: TGTGCCTCCCTTCCAGGACAGAGCTACAATGAGCAGTTCTTC. The genes are TRBV10-3 and TRBJ2-1; D is perhaps TRBD1 (6 bases). Germline loops: CDR1 ENHRY, CDR2 SYGVKD. This CDR3 region has 14 residues. V dropped 11 bases and J dropped 3 bases, with 17 bases sitting between them.

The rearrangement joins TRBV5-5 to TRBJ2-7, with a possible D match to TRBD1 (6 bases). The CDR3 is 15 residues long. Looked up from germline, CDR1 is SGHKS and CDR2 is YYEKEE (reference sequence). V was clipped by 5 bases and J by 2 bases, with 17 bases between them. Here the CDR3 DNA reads TGTGCCAGCAGTTTCCTAGGGGACACTGCCTACGAGCAGTACTTC. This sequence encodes CASSFLGDTAYEQYF.

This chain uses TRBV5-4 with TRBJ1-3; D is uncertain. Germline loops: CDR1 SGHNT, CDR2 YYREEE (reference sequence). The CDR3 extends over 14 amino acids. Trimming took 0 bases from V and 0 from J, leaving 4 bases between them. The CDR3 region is CASSLVPSGNTIYF. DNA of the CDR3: TGTGCCAGCAGCTTGGTCCCCTCTGGAAACACCATATATTTT.

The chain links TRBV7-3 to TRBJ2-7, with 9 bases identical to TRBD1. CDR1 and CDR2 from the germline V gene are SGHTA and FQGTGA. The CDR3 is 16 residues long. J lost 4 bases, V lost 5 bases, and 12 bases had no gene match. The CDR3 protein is CASSLGRPGQGYEQYF. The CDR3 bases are TGTGCCAGCAGCCTGGGGCGTCCGGGACAGGGTTACGAGCAGTACTTC.